Following are 29 T cell receptor beta chains from one sample sequenced in a study of OX40 agonist ivuxolimab in advanced cancers. Generated by immunoSEQ multiplex PCR, the TCRdb table keeps only in-frame clones and is missing some. Among about 53,000 clones, about 88% were seen once, and the ten largest hold approximately 1.6%. The sequencing here drew on CD4+ or CD8+ T cells sorted from blood, taken in a trial of the OX40 agonist ivuxolimab. The source is an adult with an advanced solid tumor such as melanoma, head and neck, liver or kidney cancer.

The chain joins TRBV27 to TRBJ2-4, with 7 positions matching TRBD1. The junction had 3 bases not matched to a gene; V was cut back by 6 bases and J by 1 base. Germline V gene sequence: CDR1 MNHEY, CDR2 SMNVEV (reference sequence). The CDR3 has 14 amino acids. DNA for the CDR3: TGTGCCAGCAGACTACAGGGGGCCAAAAACATTCAGTACTTC. Its translation: CASRLQGAKNIQYF.

V is TRBV25-1 and J is TRBJ2-3; 9 positions agree with TRBD2. CDR1 and CDR2 (germline): MGHDK, SYGVNS. Germline trimming cut 1 base from V and 4 bases from J; bases unmatched to any gene: 6. The length of the CDR3 is 16 residues. The CDR3 is CASSEWLSGSADTQYF. The CDR3 bases are TGTGCCAGCAGTGAATGGCTTAGCGGGAGTGCAGATACGCAGTATTTT. Using reference TRBV25-1 and TRBJ2-3 for the parts outside the CDR3, the full variable domain is EADIYQTPRYLVIGTGKKITLECSQTMGHDKMYWYQQDPGMELHLIHYSYGVNSTEKGDLSSESTVSRIRTEHFPLTLESARPSHTSQYLCASSEWLSGSADTQYFGPGTRLTVL.

The chain combines TRBV6-6 with TRBJ2-3; 9 nucleotides align to TRBD2. Trimming at V came to 5 bases and at J to 2 bases, leaving 5 bases not matched to a gene. The CDR3 extends over 15 amino acids. Germline CDR1 reads MNHNY; CDR2 reads SVGAGI (reference sequence). CDR3 region: CASSEREVYTDTQYF. CDR3 DNA sequence: TGTGCCAGCAGTGAGCGGGAGGTTTACACAGATACGCAGTATTTT.

In this sample, this clone turned up once. The chain recombines TRBV7-6 with TRBJ2-3, with 7 nucleotides matching TRBD2. This CDR3 spans 14 amino acids. The germline V gene encodes CDR1 SGHVS and CDR2 FNYEAQ. J gave up 4 bases and V 1 base, and 2 bases lay outside the gene matches. This CDR3 reads CASSLGAGPDTQYF. The CDR3 DNA sequence: TGTGCCAGCAGCTTAGGAGCGGGGCCAGATACGCAGTATTTT.

The chain couples TRBV9 to TRBJ2-2; unclear D gene. The CDR3 has 12 residues. CDR1 and CDR2 (germline): SGDLS, YYNGEE. The ends were cut back, 4 bases at V and 6 bases at J, with 7 bases in the middle. In nucleotides, the CDR3 is TGTGCCAGCAGCCCCCTATCCGGGGAGCTGTTTTTT. Translation gives CASSPLSGELFF.

The rearrangement links TRBV6-5 to TRBJ1-1; D is possibly TRBD1 (6 bases). This CDR3 region has 14 residues. V gave up 2 bases and J gave up 4 bases, with 11 bases separating them. Per germline, CDR1 MNHEY and CDR2 SVGAGI. The CDR3 spells CASSYRGTVTEAFF. The CDR3 DNA reads TGTGCCAGCAGTTACAGGGGGACCGTCACTGAAGCTTTCTTT.

The chain has TRBV6-1 and TRBJ1-4, with D tentatively TRBD1 (6 bases). The germline V gene encodes CDR1 MNHNS and CDR2 SASEGT. The CDR3 consists of 17 residues. Trimming pared 1 base from V and 7 bases from J, leaving 19 bases between. This CDR3 reads CASSEGQQGNTGEKLFF. In nucleotides, the CDR3 is TGTGCCAGCAGTGAAGGTCAGCAGGGGAACACGGGTGAAAAACTGTTTTTT.

The rearrangement links TRBV7-9 to TRBJ2-5, with D possibly being TRBD1 or TRBD2 (6 bases each). V dropped 4 bases and J dropped 5 bases, with 23 bases sitting between them. This CDR3 comprises 17 residues. Germline V gene lookup returns CDR1 SEHNR and CDR2 FQNEAQ (reference sequence). CDR3 region: CASSWGELKGDGETQYF. The CDR3, as DNA: TGTGCCAGCAGCTGGGGGGAACTTAAGGGGGACGGTGAGACCCAGTACTTC.

This chain connects TRBV5-1 to TRBJ2-7; maybe TRBD2 (5 bases). V was shortened by 0 bases and J by 5 bases, with 9 bases between the two germline ends. Germline V gives CDR1 SGHRS, CDR2 YFSETQ. CDR3 length: 13 amino acids. The CDR3 loop is CASSLAAGNEQYF. In nucleotides, the CDR3 is TGCGCCAGCAGCTTGGCAGCCGGGAACGAGCAGTACTTC.

The chain carries TRBV11-2 and TRBJ1-2, with a tentative D call TRBD1 (6 bases). CDR1 and CDR2 (germline): SGHAT, FQNNGV. The CDR3 consists of 17 residues. The V gene lost 5 bases and the J gene lost 0 bases, with 19 bases spanning the gap. The CDR3 loop is CASSTFRGGYTNYGYTF. CDR3 DNA sequence: TGTGCCAGCAGCACCTTCCGCGGGGGCTATACTAACTATGGCTACACCTTC.

This clone has a handful of counts. This rearrangement joins TRBV28 to TRBJ2-5; TRBD1 is a possible D gene (6 bases). Trimming took 6 bases from V and 2 from J, leaving 16 bases between them. The CDR3 sequence is 15 residues long. CDR1 MDHEN and CDR2 SYDVKM come from the germline V gene. The CDR3 bases are TGTGCCAGCAGCTTTACAGGGTCGCGACAAGAGACCCAGTACTTC. Protein: CASSFTGSRQETQYF.

This rearrangement joins TRBV5-6 to TRBJ2-1, with 12 bases that match TRBD2. Germline-derived CDR1 and CDR2 are SGHDT and YYEEEE. Losses at the gene ends were 2 bases for V and 5 bases for J; bases not matched to a gene: 2. This CDR3 contains 15 residues. Written as DNA, the CDR3 is TGTGCCAGCAGCTTTACTAGCGGGGGGAACAATGAGCAGTTCTTC. Protein product: CASSFTSGGNNEQFF.

CDR3 sequence (DNA): TGCAGCGTTGATGGGGGGGCTGGGGCCAACGTCCTGACTTTC. Its protein is CSVDGGAGANVLTF. The chain joins TRBV29-1 to TRBJ2-6; 7 nucleotides align to TRBD2. Unmatched junction bases numbered 1, after V lost 3 bases and J lost 2 bases. CDR1 is SQVTM, CDR2 ANQGSEA, per germline. The CDR3 totals 14 residues.

V and J are TRBV29-1 and TRBJ1-2; 11 nucleotides agree with TRBD1. The V gene's germline CDR1 is SQVTM and CDR2 ANQGSEA. This CDR3 has 12 residues. Trimming removed 7 bases from V and 8 bases from J; junction bases left unmatched: 6. The CDR3 spells CSAGQGAEGYTF. The CDR3 region has the DNA TGCAGCGCCGGACAGGGGGCGGAGGGCTACACCTTC.

The V call is TRBV6-5, the J call TRBJ1-2, with TRBD1 as a possible D gene (5 bases). This CDR3 comprises 15 residues. Trimming stripped 2 bases from V and 7 bases from J, with 17 bases between. Germline V gene lookup returns CDR1 MNHEY and CDR2 SVGAGI. DNA for the CDR3: TGTGCCAGCAGTTACGCATCACTCTCCGGGGGTGGCTACACCTTC. Amino acid sequence: CASSYASLSGGGYTF.

The chain joins TRBV18 to TRBJ2-5; no clear D. CDR3 size: 13 residues. Germline loops: CDR1 KGHSH, CDR2 LQKENI. V was clipped by 1 base and J by 2 bases, with 5 bases between them. CDR3 nucleotides: TGTGCCAGCTCACCACTCCCGCAAGAGACCCAGTACTTC. The encoded protein is CASSPLPQETQYF.

The V gene is TRBV2, the J gene TRBJ2-1, with 8 bases fitting TRBD2. In germline, CDR1 is SNHLY, CDR2 FYNNEI. The J segment lost 4 bases and the V segment lost 5 bases, leaving 4 bases of the junction unmatched. This CDR3 has 14 amino acids. This CDR3 is CASSLAGPYNEQFF. The CDR3 DNA follows: TGTGCCAGCAGTTTAGCGGGACCGTACAATGAGCAGTTCTTC.

This chain uses TRBV4-1 with TRBJ2-5; perhaps TRBD1 as D (6 bases). This CDR3 is 17 amino acids long. CDR1 and CDR2 from the germline V gene are MGHRA and YSYEKL. V was trimmed by 0 bases and J by 0 bases, leaving 14 bases between them. In DNA, the CDR3 is TGCGCCAGCAGCCAAGAACAGGGTGGCCGGTACCAAGAGACCCAGTACTTC. Translated: CASSQEQGGRYQETQYF.

The chain combines TRBV9 with TRBJ2-2; possible D gene TRBD2, 6 bases. Trimming took off 2 bases at V and 1 base at J, with 12 bases between the two ends. Germline loops: CDR1 SGDLS, CDR2 YYNGEE. The CDR3 covers 16 residues. The CDR3 DNA reads as TGTGCCAGCAGCGTTTGGGGAGCGGGGAACACCGGGGAGCTGTTTTTT. Amino acids: CASSVWGAGNTGELFF.

This clone was counted a single time. The chain recombines TRBV7-9 with TRBJ1-4; possible D gene TRBD1, 5 bases. Trimming removed 7 bases from V and 4 bases from J, with 16 bases in between. In germline, CDR1 is SEHNR, CDR2 FQNEAQ (reference sequence). The CDR3 contains 15 residues. The CDR3 coding sequence is TGTGCCAGCACCCACCCGGGGCGGGTTAATGAAAAACTGTTTTTT. The encoded protein is CASTHPGRVNEKLFF.

The rearrangement uses TRBV2 and TRBJ1-3; TRBD1 is a possible D gene (5 bases). The CDR3 is made up of 15 amino acids. V was cut by 6 bases and J by 2 bases, with 14 bases left in between. Germline V gives CDR1 SNHLY, CDR2 FYNNEI. DNA for the CDR3: TGTGCCAGCAGCGGGACCTTAGAAGCTGGAAACACCATATATTTT. It specifies CASSGTLEAGNTIYF.

This clone occurred once. The CDR3 DNA is TGTGCTAGTGGCTATGATTTGACGAGCGAGCAGTACTTC. Amino acids: CASGYDLTSEQYF. The chain couples TRBV12-5 to TRBJ2-7; D ambiguous. The CDR3 has 13 residues. The ends were cut back, 6 bases at V and 6 bases at J, with 15 bases in the middle. Per the germline V gene, CDR1 is LGHNT and CDR2 is FRNRAP. The full variable domain, completed using reference TRBV12-5 and TRBJ2-7, is DARVTQTPRHKVTEMGQEVTMRCQPILGHNTVFWYRQTMMQGLELLAYFRNRAPLDDSGMPKDRFSAEMPDATLATLKIQPSEPRDSAVYFCASGYDLTSEQYFGPGTRLTVT.

This chain uses TRBV5-1 with TRBJ1-1; D perhaps matches TRBD1 (6 bases). This CDR3 is built from 14 residues. V dropped 0 bases and J dropped 1 base, with 7 bases sitting between them. The germline gives CDR1 SGHRS, CDR2 YFSETQ. CDR3 protein: CASSLATGNTEAFF. DNA for the CDR3: TGCGCCAGCAGCTTGGCGACAGGGAACACTGAAGCTTTCTTT.

The rearrangement uses TRBV27 and TRBJ2-7; 7 bases are shared with TRBD1. J gave up 3 bases and V 5 bases, and 7 bases lay outside the gene matches. The CDR3 runs to 14 residues. Germline CDR1 is MNHEY and CDR2 is SMNVEV (reference sequence). The CDR3 reads CASSPWTGIYEQYF. The CDR3 DNA is TGTGCCAGCAGTCCTTGGACAGGCATCTACGAGCAGTACTTC.

The rearrangement uses TRBV5-1 and TRBJ2-5, with 9 bases aligning to TRBD1. Per germline, CDR1 SGHRS and CDR2 YFSETQ. The CDR3 has 15 residues. V lost 4 bases, J lost 5 bases, and 9 bases stayed unmatched. The CDR3 sequence: CASSQGQGLGETQYF. CDR3 DNA sequence: TGCGCCAGCAGCCAGGGACAGGGATTAGGGGAGACCCAGTACTTC.

This clone was observed once. The chain is built from TRBV28 and TRBJ2-5, with D unresolved. This CDR3 spans 13 amino acids. The germline V gene has CDR1 MDHEN and CDR2 SYDVKM. V dropped 5 bases and J dropped 6 bases, with 13 bases sitting between them. CDR3 in DNA: TGTGCCAGCAGTCCACACGAGGTCAAGACCCAGTACTTC. This translates into CASSPHEVKTQYF.

This rearrangement joins TRBV18 to TRBJ2-1; possibly TRBD1 for D (5 bases). CDR1 and CDR2 (germline): KGHSH, LQKENI. The CDR3 extends over 15 amino acids. V dropped 3 bases and J dropped 5 bases, with 14 bases sitting between them. CDR3: CASSPGQGSNNEQFF. DNA of the CDR3: TGTGCCAGCTCACCCGGGCAGGGTAGTAACAATGAGCAGTTCTTC.

The V and J genes are TRBV7-9 and TRBJ2-1; D is unclear. There are 13 residues in the CDR3. The germline CDR1 and CDR2 sequences are SEHNR and FQNEAQ (reference sequence). The germline V and J ends were trimmed by 0 bases and 12 bases, with 12 bases remaining between them. The CDR3 sequence: CASSLAQIGGQFF. As DNA, the CDR3 is TGTGCCAGCAGCTTAGCGCAGATAGGCGGGCAGTTCTTC.

V gene TRBV27 combines with J gene TRBJ2-5; maybe TRBD1 (5 bases). This CDR3 has 14 residues. Trimming took 5 bases from V and 0 from J, leaving 10 bases between them. The germline CDR1 and CDR2 sequences are MNHEY and SMNVEV (reference sequence). DNA for the CDR3: TGTGCCAGCAGTGCACGACAGTACCAAGAGACCCAGTACTTC. It codes for CASSARQYQETQYF.